This paragraph reports one T cell receptor beta chain. This sample was taken from a study of blood T cell repertoires in COVID-19. Assay: immunoSEQ multiplex PCR; the TCRdb copy retains only in-frame clones and omits some. The table shows around 270,000 clones, with 70% to 90% occurring only once. Unmatched junction bases numbered 6, after V lost 7 bases and J lost 0 bases. Germline V gives CDR1 LNHDA, CDR2 SQIVND (reference sequence). This CDR3 is 15 amino acids long. This TCR was sampled from a woman in her 30s who had recovered from COVID-19. This chain connects TRBV19 to TRBJ2-3, with 8 bases identical to TRBD2. The sequencing sample was made of PBMCs or T cells enriched from blood (not recorded which). The DNA of the CDR3 is TGTGCCAGTATGACCAGCGGGAGTAGCACAGATACGCAGTATTTT. Translation: CASMTSGSSTDTQYF.